Sequencing of this T cell receptor beta chain was carried out in a study of response to subunit inactivated influenza vaccine. Broader study findings: Authors suggested each seasonal flu vaccination may recruit only limited numbers of new T cells.

This clonotype was observed a handful of times. Its antigen remains unknown. Each CDR3 protein gets one entry after TCRdb re-called the RT-PCR reads with MiXCR. The sample yields 450,000 to 500,000 distinct CDR3 sequences, about a tenth seen once. The origin of this receptor is a man aged 45-60 years who received an inactivated influenza vaccine. The material was PBMCs from blood, obtained roughly 45 days after vaccination.

CDR3 coding DNA: TGTGCCAGCAGCTCCTTAGCTGGACTAGACGTGGAGACCCAGTACTTC. Its translation: CASSSLAGLDVETQYF. The gene calls are TRBV11-2 and TRBJ2-5, with 7 bases identical to TRBD2. This CDR3 spans 16 amino acids. The germline V gene encodes CDR1 SGHAT and CDR2 FQNNGV. J gave up 5 bases and V 4 bases, and 13 bases lay outside the gene matches.